This T cell receptor beta chain was sequenced for a study of shared clonotypes between healthy human individuals. The study, taken as a whole, reports: Non-shared clonotypes showed lower generation probabilities than clonotypes common to all four donors.

Genomic DNA from each subset was divided evenly over several immunoSEQ plates. Sorted-subset replicate PCRs used roughly 210 ng of genomic DNA. This amount corresponded to 25,000 to 30,000 T cell genomes. Using immunoSEQ multiplex PCR, the repertoire was profiled, and TCRdb retains in-frame clones only, with some absent. The sample lists 2 million to 2.5 million clones, about 92% occurring once. The naive CD8 population came from CD45RO-negative cells selected for CCR7, without terminally differentiated effector memory CD45RA+ cells. Within Nashville, Tennessee resided all donors, each a Caucasian adult. As concerns this clone: Its antigen is currently unknown.

CDR3 size: 15 residues. V gave up 4 bases and J gave up 1 base; unmatched junction bases: 9. Germline lookup yields CDR1 SQVTM and CDR2 ANQGSEA. The material sequenced was naive CD8+ T cells from PBMCs. This clonotype was obtained from a man aged 18 to 35 in good health. Some clones in this sample may be carry-over from other donors' samples. The chain is built from TRBV29-1 and TRBJ1-2; 7 bases map to TRBD1. The CDR3 DNA reads TGCAGCGTTGTGGGGACAGACCATGTTAACTATGGCTACACCTTC. It specifies CSVVGTDHVNYGYTF.